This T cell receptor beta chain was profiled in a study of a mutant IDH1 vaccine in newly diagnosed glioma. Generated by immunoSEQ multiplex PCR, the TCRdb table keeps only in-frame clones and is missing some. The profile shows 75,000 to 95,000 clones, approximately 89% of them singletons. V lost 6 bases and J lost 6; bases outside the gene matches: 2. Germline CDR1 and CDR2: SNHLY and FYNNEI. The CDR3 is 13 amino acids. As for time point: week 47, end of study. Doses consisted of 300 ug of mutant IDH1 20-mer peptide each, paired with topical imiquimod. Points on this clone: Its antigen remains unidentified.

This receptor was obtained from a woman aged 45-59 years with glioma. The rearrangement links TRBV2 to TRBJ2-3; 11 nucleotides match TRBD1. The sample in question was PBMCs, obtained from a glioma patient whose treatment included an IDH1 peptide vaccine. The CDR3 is CASRGTGGDTQYF. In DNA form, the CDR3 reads TGTGCCAGCAGGGGGACAGGGGGTGATACGCAGTATTTT. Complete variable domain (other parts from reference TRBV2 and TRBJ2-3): EPEVTQTPSHQVTQMGQEVILRCVPISNHLYFYWYRQILGQKVEFLVSFYNNEISEKSEIFDDQFSVERPDGSNFTLKIRSTKLEDSAMYFCASRGTGGDTQYFGPGTRLTVL.